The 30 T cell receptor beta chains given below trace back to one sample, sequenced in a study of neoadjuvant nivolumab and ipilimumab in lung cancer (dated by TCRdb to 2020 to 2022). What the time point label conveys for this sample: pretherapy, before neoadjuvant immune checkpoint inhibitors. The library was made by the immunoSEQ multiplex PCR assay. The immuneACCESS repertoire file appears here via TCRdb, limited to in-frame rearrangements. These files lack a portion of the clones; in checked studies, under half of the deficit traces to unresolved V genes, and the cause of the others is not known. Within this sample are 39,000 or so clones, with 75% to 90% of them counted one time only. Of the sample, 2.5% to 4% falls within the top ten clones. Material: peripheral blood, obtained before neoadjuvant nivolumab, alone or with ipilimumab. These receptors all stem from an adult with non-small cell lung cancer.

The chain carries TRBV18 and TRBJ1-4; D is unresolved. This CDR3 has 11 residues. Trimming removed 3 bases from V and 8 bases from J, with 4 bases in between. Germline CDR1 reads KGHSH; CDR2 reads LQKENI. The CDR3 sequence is CASSPGEKLFF. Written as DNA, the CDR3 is TGTGCCAGCTCACCGGGGGAAAAACTGTTTTTT.

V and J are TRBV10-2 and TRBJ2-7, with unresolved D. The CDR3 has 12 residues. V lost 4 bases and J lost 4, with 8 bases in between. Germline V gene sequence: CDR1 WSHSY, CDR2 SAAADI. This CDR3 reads CASSAIGYEQYF. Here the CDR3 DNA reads TGCGCCAGCAGTGCTATCGGGTACGAGCAGTACTTC.

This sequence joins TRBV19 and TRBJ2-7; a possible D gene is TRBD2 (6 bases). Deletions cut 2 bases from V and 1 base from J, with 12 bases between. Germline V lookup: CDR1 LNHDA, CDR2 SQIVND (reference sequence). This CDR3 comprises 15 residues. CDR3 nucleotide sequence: TGTGCCAGTAGTATACTCGGGGGACGGTCCTACGAGCAGTACTTC. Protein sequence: CASSILGGRSYEQYF. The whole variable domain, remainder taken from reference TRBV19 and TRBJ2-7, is DGGITQSPKYLFRKEGQNVTLSCEQNLNHDAMYWYRQDPGQGLRLIYYSQIVNDFQKGDIAEGYSVSREKKESFPLTVTSAQKNPTAFYLCASSILGGRSYEQYFGPGTRLTVT.

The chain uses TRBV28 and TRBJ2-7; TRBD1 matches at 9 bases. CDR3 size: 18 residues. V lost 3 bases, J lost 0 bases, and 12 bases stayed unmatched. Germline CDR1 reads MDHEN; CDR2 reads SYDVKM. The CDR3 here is CASSLGQGLVIRSYEQYF. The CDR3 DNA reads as TGTGCCAGCAGTTTGGGACAGGGATTAGTGATTCGCTCCTACGAGCAGTACTTC.

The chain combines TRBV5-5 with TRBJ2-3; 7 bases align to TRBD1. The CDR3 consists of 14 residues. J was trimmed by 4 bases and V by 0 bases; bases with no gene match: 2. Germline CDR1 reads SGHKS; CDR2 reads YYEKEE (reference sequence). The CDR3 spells CASSLDRGADTQYF. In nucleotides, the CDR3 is TGTGCCAGCAGCTTGGACAGGGGCGCAGATACGCAGTATTTT.

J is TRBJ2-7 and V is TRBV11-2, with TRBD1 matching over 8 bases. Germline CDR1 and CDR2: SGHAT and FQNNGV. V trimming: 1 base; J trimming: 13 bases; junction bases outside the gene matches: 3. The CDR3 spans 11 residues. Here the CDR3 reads CASSLGTGTYF. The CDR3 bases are TGTGCCAGCAGCTTAGGGACAGGGACCTACTTC.

The CDR3 reads CASSLMASGISDTQYF. As DNA, the CDR3 is TGTGCCAGCAGTTTAATGGCTAGCGGGATCTCTGATACGCAGTATTTT. The J gene is TRBJ2-3, the V gene TRBV27; TRBD2 agrees at 9 bases. Germline V gene sequence: CDR1 MNHEY, CDR2 SMNVEV (reference sequence). J was trimmed by 6 bases and V by 2 bases; bases with no gene match: 9. The length of the CDR3 is 16 residues.

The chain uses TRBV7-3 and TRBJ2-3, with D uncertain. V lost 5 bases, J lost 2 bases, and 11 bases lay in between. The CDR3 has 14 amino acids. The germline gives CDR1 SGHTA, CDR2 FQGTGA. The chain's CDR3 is CASSPSSPTDTQYF. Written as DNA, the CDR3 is TGTGCCAGCAGCCCCTCGAGCCCCACAGATACGCAGTATTTT.

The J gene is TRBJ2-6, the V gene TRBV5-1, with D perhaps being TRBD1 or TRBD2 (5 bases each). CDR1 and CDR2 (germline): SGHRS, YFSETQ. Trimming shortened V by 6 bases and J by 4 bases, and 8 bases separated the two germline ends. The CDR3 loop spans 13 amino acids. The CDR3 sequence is CASNRDGANVLTF. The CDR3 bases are TGCGCCAGCAATCGGGACGGGGCCAACGTCCTGACTTTC.

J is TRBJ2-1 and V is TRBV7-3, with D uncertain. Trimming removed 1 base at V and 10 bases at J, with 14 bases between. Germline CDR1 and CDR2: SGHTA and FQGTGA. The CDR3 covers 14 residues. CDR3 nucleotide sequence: TGTGCCAGCAGCTTAATCCGGTGGGCAGTCGAGCAGTTCTTC. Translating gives CASSLIRWAVEQFF.

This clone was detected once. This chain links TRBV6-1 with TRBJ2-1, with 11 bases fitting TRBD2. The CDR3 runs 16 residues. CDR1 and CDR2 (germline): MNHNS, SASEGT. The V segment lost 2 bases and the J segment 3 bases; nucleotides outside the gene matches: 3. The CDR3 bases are TGTGCCAGCAGTGAATTGGGACTAGCGGTCTACAATGAGCAGTTCTTC. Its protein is CASSELGLAVYNEQFF.

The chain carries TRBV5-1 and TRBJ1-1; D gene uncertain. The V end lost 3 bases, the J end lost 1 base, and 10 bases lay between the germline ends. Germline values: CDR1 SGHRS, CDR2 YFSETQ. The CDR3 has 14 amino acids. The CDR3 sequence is CASSSGNANTEAFF. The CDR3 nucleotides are TGCGCCAGCAGCTCCGGAAACGCGAACACTGAAGCTTTCTTT.

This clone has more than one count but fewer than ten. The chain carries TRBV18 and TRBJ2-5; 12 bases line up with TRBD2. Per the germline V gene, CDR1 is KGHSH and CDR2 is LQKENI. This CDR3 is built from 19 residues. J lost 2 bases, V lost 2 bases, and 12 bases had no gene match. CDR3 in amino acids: CASSPRPPGTSGPQETQYF. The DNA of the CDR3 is TGTGCCAGCTCACCAAGGCCCCCCGGGACTAGCGGGCCTCAAGAGACCCAGTACTTC. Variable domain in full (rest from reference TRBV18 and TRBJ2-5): NAGVMQNPRHLVRRRGQEARLRCSPMKGHSHVYWYRQLPEEGLKFMVYLQKENIIDESGMPKERFSAEFPKEGPSILRIQQVVRGDSAAYFCASSPRPPGTSGPQETQYFGPGTRLLVL.

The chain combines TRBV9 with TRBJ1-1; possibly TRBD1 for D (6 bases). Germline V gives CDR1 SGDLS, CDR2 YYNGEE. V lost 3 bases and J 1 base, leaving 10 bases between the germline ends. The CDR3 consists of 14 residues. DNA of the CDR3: TGTGCCAGCAGCGCCGGGGACACGAACACTGAAGCTTTCTTT. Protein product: CASSAGDTNTEAFF.

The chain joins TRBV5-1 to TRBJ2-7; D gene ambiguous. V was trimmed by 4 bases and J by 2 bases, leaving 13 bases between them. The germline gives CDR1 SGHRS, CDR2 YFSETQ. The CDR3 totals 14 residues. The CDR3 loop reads CASSQNWEPYEQYF. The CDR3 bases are TGCGCCAGCAGCCAAAACTGGGAACCCTACGAGCAGTACTTC.

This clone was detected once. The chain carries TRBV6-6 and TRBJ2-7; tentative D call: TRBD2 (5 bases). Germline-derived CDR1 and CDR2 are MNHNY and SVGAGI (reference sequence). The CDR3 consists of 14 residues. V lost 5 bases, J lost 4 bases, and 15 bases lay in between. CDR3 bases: TGTGCCAGCAGTGCGGAGTTTGGGGAGTACGAGCAGTACTTC. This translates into CASSAEFGEYEQYF.

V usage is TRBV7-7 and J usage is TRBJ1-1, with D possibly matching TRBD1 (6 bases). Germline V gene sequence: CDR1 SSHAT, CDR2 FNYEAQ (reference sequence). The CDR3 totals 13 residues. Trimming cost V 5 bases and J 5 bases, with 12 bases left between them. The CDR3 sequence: CASSRQRGTEAFF. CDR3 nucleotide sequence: TGTGCCAGCAGCCGCCAGAGGGGGACTGAAGCTTTCTTT.

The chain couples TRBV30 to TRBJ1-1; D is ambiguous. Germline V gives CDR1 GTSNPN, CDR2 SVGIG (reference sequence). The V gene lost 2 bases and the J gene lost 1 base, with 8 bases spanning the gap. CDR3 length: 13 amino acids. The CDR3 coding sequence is TGTGCCTGGAGTAACAGAGAGAACACTGAAGCTTTCTTT. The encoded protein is CAWSNRENTEAFF.

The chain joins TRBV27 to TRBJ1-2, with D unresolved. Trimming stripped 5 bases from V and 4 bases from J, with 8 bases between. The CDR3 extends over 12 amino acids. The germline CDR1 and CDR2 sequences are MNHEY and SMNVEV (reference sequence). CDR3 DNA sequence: TGTGCCAGCAGTCCCCTGGGCTATGGCTACACCTTC. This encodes CASSPLGYGYTF.

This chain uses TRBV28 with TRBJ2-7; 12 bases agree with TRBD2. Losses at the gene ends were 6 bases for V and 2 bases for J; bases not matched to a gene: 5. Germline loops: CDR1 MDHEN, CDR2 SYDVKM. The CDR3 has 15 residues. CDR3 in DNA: TGTGCCAGCAGATATGGACTAGCGGGAACCTACGAGCAGTACTTC. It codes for CASRYGLAGTYEQYF.

For the CDR3, the DNA is TGCGCCAGCAGAAATATAGGGCCTATAAGCACAGATACGCAGTATTTT. It codes for CASRNIGPISTDTQYF. This chain links TRBV4-3 with TRBJ2-3; no definite D call. CDR1 is LGHNA and CDR2 is YSLEER in the germline V gene. This CDR3 is built from 16 residues. V dropped 6 bases and J dropped 0 bases, with 16 bases sitting between them.

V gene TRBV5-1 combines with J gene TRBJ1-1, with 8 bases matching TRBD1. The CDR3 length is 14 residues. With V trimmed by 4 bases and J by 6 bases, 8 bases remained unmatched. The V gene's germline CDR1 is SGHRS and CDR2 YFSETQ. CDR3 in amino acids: CASSGGQARAEAFF. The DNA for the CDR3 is TGCGCCAGCAGCGGGGGACAGGCCCGCGCTGAAGCTTTCTTT.

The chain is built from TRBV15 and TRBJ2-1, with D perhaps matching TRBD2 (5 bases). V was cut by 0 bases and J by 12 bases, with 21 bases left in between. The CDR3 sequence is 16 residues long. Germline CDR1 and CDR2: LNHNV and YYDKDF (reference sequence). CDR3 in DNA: TGTGCCACCAGCAGAGACCGTCATACTCTCTCTGAGGGGCAGTTCTTC. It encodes CATSRDRHTLSEGQFF. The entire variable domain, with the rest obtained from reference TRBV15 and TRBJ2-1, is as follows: DAMVIQNPRYQVTQFGKPVTLSCSQTLNHNVMYWYQQKSSQAPKLLFHYYDKDFNNEADTPDNFQSRRPNTSFCFLDIRSPGLGDTAMYLCATSRDRHTLSEGQFFGPGTRLTVL.

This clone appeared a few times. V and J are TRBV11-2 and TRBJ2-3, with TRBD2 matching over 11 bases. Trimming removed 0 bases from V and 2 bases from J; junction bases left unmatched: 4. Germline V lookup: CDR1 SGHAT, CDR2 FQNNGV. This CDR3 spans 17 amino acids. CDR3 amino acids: CASSLDLTSGDTDTQYF. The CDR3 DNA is TGTGCCAGCAGCTTAGATCTGACTAGCGGGGACACAGATACGCAGTATTTT.

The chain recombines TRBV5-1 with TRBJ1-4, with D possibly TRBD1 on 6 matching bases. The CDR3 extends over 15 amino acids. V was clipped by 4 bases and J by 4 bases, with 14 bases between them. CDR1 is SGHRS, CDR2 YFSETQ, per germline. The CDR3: CASSGETGVNEKLFF. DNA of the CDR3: TGCGCCAGCAGCGGGGAGACAGGAGTTAATGAAAAACTGTTTTTT.

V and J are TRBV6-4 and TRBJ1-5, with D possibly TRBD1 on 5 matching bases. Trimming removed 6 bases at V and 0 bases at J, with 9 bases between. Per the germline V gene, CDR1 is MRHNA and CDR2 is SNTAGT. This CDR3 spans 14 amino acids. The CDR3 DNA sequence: TGTGCCAGCAGGGACACTAATAGCAATCAGCCCCAGCATTTT. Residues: CASRDTNSNQPQHF.

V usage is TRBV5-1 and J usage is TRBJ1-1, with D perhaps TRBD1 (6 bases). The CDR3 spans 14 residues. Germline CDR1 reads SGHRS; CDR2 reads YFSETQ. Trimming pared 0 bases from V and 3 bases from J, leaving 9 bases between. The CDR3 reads CASSLDNRDTEAFF. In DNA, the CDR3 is TGCGCCAGCAGCTTGGACAACAGGGACACTGAAGCTTTCTTT.

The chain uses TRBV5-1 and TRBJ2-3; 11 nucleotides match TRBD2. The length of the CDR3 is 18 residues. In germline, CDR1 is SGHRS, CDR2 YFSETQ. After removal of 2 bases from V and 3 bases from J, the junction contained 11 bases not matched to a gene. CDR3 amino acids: CASSLLAGVGGKTDTQYF. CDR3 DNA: TGCGCCAGCAGCTTACTAGCGGGAGTGGGTGGAAAGACAGATACGCAGTATTTT.

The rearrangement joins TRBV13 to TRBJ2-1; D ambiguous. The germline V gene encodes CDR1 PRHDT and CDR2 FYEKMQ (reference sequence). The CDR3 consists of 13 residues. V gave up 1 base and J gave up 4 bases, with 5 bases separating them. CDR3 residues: CASSLDGYNEQFF. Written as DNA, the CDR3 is TGTGCCAGCAGCTTAGACGGGTACAATGAGCAGTTCTTC.

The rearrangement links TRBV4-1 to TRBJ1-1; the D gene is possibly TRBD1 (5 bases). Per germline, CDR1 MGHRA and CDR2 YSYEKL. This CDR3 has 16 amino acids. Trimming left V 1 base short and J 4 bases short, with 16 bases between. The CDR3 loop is CASSQVRITGTTEAFF. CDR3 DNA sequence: TGCGCCAGCAGCCAAGTGAGAATAACCGGGACCACTGAAGCTTTCTTT.